The 9 T cell receptor beta chains presented below share a single source sample, sequenced in a study of T cells after yellow fever vaccination. From the 5' RACE reads, TCRdb called clonotypes with MiXCR, one entry per CDR3 protein. Among 300,000 to 400,000 distinct CDR3 sequences listed, 9.5% to 15% were seen once. Material: CD4+ T cells sorted from PBMCs, obtained 15 days after the yellow fever booster vaccination. These receptors originate from a man aged 18 to 30 who received the YFV17D yellow fever vaccine.

CDR3 region: CASSRGLLDYGYTF. For the CDR3, the DNA is TGTGCCAGCTCACGGGGACTCCTGGACTATGGCTACACCTTC. V is TRBV18 and J is TRBJ1-2; possibly TRBD1 for D (5 bases). V lost 4 bases and J lost 3, with 12 bases in between. Germline lookup yields CDR1 KGHSH and CDR2 LQKENI. This CDR3 region has 14 residues.

This clonotype was seen only a few times. This chain uses TRBV20-1 with TRBJ2-6; TRBD1 is a possible D gene (5 bases). This CDR3 has 13 residues. CDR1 and CDR2 (germline): DFQATT, SNEGSKA (reference sequence). The CDR3 nucleotides read TGCAGAGCCAGGGCCTCTGGGGCCAACGTCCTGACTTTC. Translating gives CRARASGANVLTF.

This clonotype has a handful of counts. This chain connects TRBV20-1 to TRBJ2-7, with 7 bases fitting TRBD1. The trim removed 0 bases at V and 2 bases at J, leaving 4 bases unmatched. This CDR3 has 14 amino acids. Germline V gene lookup returns CDR1 DFQATT and CDR2 SNEGSKA (reference sequence). The CDR3 is CSARDRTGAYEQYF. The CDR3 nucleotides are TGCAGTGCTAGAGACCGGACAGGAGCCTACGAGCAGTACTTC.

Many counts were recorded for this clonotype. In DNA, the CDR3 is TGCGCCAGCAGAGCTAACCGGGACGCCTACGAGCAGTACTTC. This sequence encodes CASRANRDAYEQYF. The gene calls are TRBV5-1 and TRBJ2-7; D might be TRBD1 or TRBD2, each matching 5 bases. Germline V gene data show CDR1 as SGHRS and CDR2 as YFSETQ. The CDR3 is 14 residues long. The V gene lost 5 bases and the J gene lost 2 bases, with 14 bases spanning the gap.

This clonotype occurred a few times. The chain uses TRBV6-6 and TRBJ2-6; 10 bases line up with TRBD1. Germline CDR1 and CDR2: MNHNY and SVGAGI (reference sequence). The CDR3 contains 17 residues. V lost 7 bases, J lost 2 bases, and 8 bases stayed unmatched. CDR3 DNA sequence: TGTGCCAGCACTGACGCGACAGGGGGCGCTGGGGCCAACGTCCTGACTTTC. Its protein product is CASTDATGGAGANVLTF.

The gene calls are TRBV5-6 and TRBJ1-1; the D gene is possibly TRBD1 (6 bases). The CDR3 extends over 15 amino acids. CDR1 is SGHDT, CDR2 YYEEEE, per germline. V was trimmed by 5 bases and J by 1 base, leaving 15 bases between them. In nucleotides, the CDR3 is TGTGCCAGCAGACACAGGGTGTCGACGAACACTGAAGCTTTCTTT. Translating it yields CASRHRVSTNTEAFF. The full variable domain, completed using reference TRBV5-6 and TRBJ1-1, is DAGVTQSPTHLIKTRGQQVTLRCSPKSGHDTVSWYQQALGQGPQFIFQYYEEEERQRGNFPDRFSGHQFPNYSSELNVNALLLGDSALYLCASRHRVSTNTEAFFGQGTRLTVV.

This clonotype was seen many times. This chain links TRBV15 with TRBJ2-1; a weak D match, TRBD1 (6 bases). The CDR3 is made up of 12 amino acids. Germline CDR1 reads LNHNV; CDR2 reads YYDKDF (reference sequence). Between the trimmed V and J ends, which lost 1 base and 10 bases, there was a span of 8 bases. CDR3 residues: CATSRGGTEQFF. The CDR3 DNA is TGTGCCACCAGCAGAGGAGGGACAGAGCAGTTCTTC.

In this sample, this clonotype turned up a few times. V gene TRBV24-1 combines with J gene TRBJ1-2, with no clear D. V lost 2 bases and J lost 5, with 11 bases in between. This CDR3 region has 14 residues. CDR1 is KGHDR and CDR2 is SFDVKD in the germline V gene. As DNA, the CDR3 is TGTGCCACCAGTGATTCTCCGGGCCCTTATGGCTACACCTTC. It codes for CATSDSPGPYGYTF.

The rearrangement joins TRBV12-3 or TRBV12-4 to TRBJ2-3, with TRBD2 identical over 8 bases. The CDR3 loop spans 15 amino acids. V lost 6 bases and J lost 2; bases outside the gene matches: 7. The CDR3 coding sequence is TGTGCCAGCAGGCCCACTAGCGGAGACACAGATACGCAGTATTTT. Its translation: CASRPTSGDTDTQYF.